Sequencing of this T cell receptor (beta chain) was carried out in a study of CD8 T cells in ankylosing spondylitis (dated by TCRdb to the late 2010s). Describing the broader study: To find TCR variants linked to disease, the study profiled T cell receptor beta repertoires in ankylosing spondylitis patients and healthy donors. The full study cohort comprised about 25 ankylosing spondylitis patients and about 110 healthy donors. Samples of peripheral blood were taken, and for ankylosing spondylitis patients, synovial fluid was collected as well.

This clonotype appeared many times. Which antigen it targets is not known. The record has no base qualities; no much larger clone is one base away. Study-wide findings and limitations: A TCR beta motif made up of several highly homologous amino acid variants appeared to be characteristic of blood from ankylosing spondylitis patients. The disease-linked clones had a CD8+ phenotype and were found at relatively low frequencies in peripheral blood. Some TCR beta motif variants had previously been reported in synovial fluid and blood of reactive arthritis patients, which suggested common disease-initiation mechanisms. The disease-linked clones were reported to be significantly enriched in matched synovial fluid samples from ankylosing spondylitis patients.

V and J lose 0 bases and 1 base, and a span of 8 bases separates them. According to the germline V gene, CDR1 reads SGHRS and CDR2 reads YFSETQ. Counted from cysteine to phenylalanine, this CDR3 has 14 amino acids. Of the read, only the CDR3 DNA is kept; its 42 bases are in frame from base 1. The listed sequencing device is Illumina HiSeq 2500. Quantitative 5'-RACE with molecular barcodes was the method used to prepare the TCR beta libraries. In the source study's methods: To identify disease-linked TCR variants, a new computational method was used, one built on a probabilistic model of VDJ rearrangement. TCRdb passed the public sequencing reads through fastp at Q25 and MiXCR, retaining productive beta sequences. CDR3 protein duplicates are merged, each entry listing the most common genes and DNA. These V and J calls originate from TCRdb's pipeline instead of the authors' own analysis. In all, the sample holds more than 150,000 distinct CDR3 sequences, and about 20% of those were seen once. The ten largest clonotypes hold around 4.1% of the sample.

The sequence is built from TRBV5-1 and TRBJ2-7; a tentative D call is TRBD1 (5 bases match). This receptor was obtained from a male donor aged 5 to 30 with ankylosing spondylitis or in good health (not recorded which). Donor details come from another sample of the same person, matched by shared clones. What was sequenced was blood, either unsorted or a sorted T cell fraction (not recorded which). The CDR3 protein sequence reads: CASSLETVSYEQYF. The nucleotide sequence is TGCGCCAGCAGCTTGGAGACAGTTTCCTACGAGCAGTACTTC. Joined to the reference TRBV5-1 and TRBJ2-7 proteins, this CDR3 gives the full variable domain: KAGVTQTPRYLIKTRGQQVTLSCSPISGHRSVSWYQQTPGQGLQFLFEYFSETQRNKGNFPGRFSGRQFSNSRSEMNVSTLELGDSALYLCASSLETVSYEQYFGPGTRLTVT.